This paragraph covers one TCR beta chain sequence. This clonotype was picked up many times. It has no known antigen specificity. Per-base qualities were not stored, and no clone one base away is much larger. This entry is derived from a study of CXCR3 chemokines and chemotherapy response in bladder cancer (dated 2022 in TCRdb). Describing the broader study: The study examined whether intratumoral CXCR3 chemokine system activity predicted chemotherapy response in human bladder cancer.

CDR1 and CDR2, looked up from the germline V gene, are MNHNS and SASEGT. The CDR3 runs 14 residues from the cysteine to the phenylalanine. Only the CDR3 part of the read is kept: 42 bases, read in frame from the first base. V loses 4 bases, J loses 5 bases, and the germline ends lie 9 bases apart. The library relied on PCR. Sequencing relied on an Illumina HiSeq 2500. TCRdb trimmed public reads at Q25 via fastp, called clones via MiXCR and kept in-frame beta chains. Rows merge per CDR3 protein into single entries with the most common DNA and genes. The sample records approximately 13,000 distinct CDR3 sequences, 12% of which are singletons. The ten biggest clones cover about 25% of the sample.

The sequence joins TRBV6-1 to TRBJ1-6, with no confident D gene call. The sequence derives from a human donor with bladder cancer that did not respond to neoadjuvant chemotherapy. This sample was gathered from a patient whose treatment included neoadjuvant chemotherapy. In nucleotide form, the sequence is TGTGCCAGCAGTGGAAGTACCGATAATTCACCCCTCCACTTT. It is translated as CASSGSTDNSPLHF.